These T cell receptor beta chains were read from a single sample in a study of vaccination effects on CD4 cells after COVID-19. These TCRs' antigens remain unknown. Produced via immunoSEQ multiplex PCR; TCRdb's table is partial and in-frame only. This table has about 68,000 clones, roughly 80% appearing once. The sample in question was CD4+ T cells from PBMCs cultured with SARS-CoV-2 spike peptides, obtained before COVID-19 vaccination. These receptors were collected from a human donor who received a COVID-19 vaccine. Both conserved end residues are part of each CDR3. A D gene is named only where the DNA matches it firmly. The size entry is marked missing in some rows and otherwise reads once, few, many or a size class.

V	J	D	size	DNA	CDR3
TRBV4-3	TRBJ2-3	NA	NA	TGCGCCAGCAGCCAAGGGTACGGTGGCACAGATACGCAGTATTTT	CASSQGYGGTDTQYF
TRBV3-1/TRBV3-2	TRBJ2-3	TRBD1	NA	TGTGCCAGCAGCCGCCTCCGACAGGGAAAGCAAGATACGCAGTATTTT	CASSRLRQGKQDTQYF
TRBV5-6	TRBJ1-3	NA	NA	TGTGCCAGCAGCTTGGAGGTCGGATTCTCTGGAAACACCATATATTTT	CASSLEVGFSGNTIYF
TRBV7-2	TRBJ1-6	NA	NA	TGTGCCAGCAGCGGGGGGCGGAATTCACCCCTCCACTTT	CASSGGRNSPLHF
TRBV5-1	TRBJ1-3	NA	NA	TGCGCCAGCAGCGCCCTACCGACGGTTTCTGGAAACACCATATATTTT	CASSALPTVSGNTIYF
TRBV18	TRBJ2-2	NA	NA	TGTGCCAGCTCACCTACAGGGAACACCGGGGAGCTGTTTTTT	CASSPTGNTGELFF
TRBV5-1	TRBJ1-4	TRBD1	once	TGCGCCAGCAGCTTGGATCAGGGGGCAACTAATGAAAAACTGTTTTTT	CASSLDQGATNEKLFF
TRBV3-1/TRBV3-2	TRBJ1-3	NA	NA	TGTGCCAGCAGCCACCTTACAGGTGGAAACACCATATATTTT	CASSHLTGGNTIYF
TRBV30	TRBJ2-3	NA	few	TGTGCCTGGAGCGCGTCTCCAGATACGCAGTATTTT	CAWSASPDTQYF
TRBV2	TRBJ1-4	TRBD1	NA	TGTGCCAGCTGCTGGACAGGGGTTAATGAAAAACTGTTTTTT	CASCWTGVNEKLFF
TRBV11-2	TRBJ1-5	NA	NA	TGTGCCAGCAGTTGGACCGATAGCAATCAGCCCCAGCATTTT	CASSWTDSNQPQHF
TRBV24-1	TRBJ1-5	NA	NA	TGTGCCACCAGTTCGGGGGATCAGCCCCAGCATTTT	CATSSGDQPQHF